This TCR beta chain was identified during a study of blood T cell repertoires in COVID-19. This clone was counted at least ten times. The data were produced by immunoSEQ multiplex PCR, yet TCRdb's version contains in-frame clones alone and is incomplete. The sample comprises about 110,000 clones, approximately 70% of which are singletons, and 5% to 6.5% rests with the top ten. The CDR3 is 16 residues long. Source material: peripheral blood. The chain couples TRBV21-1 to TRBJ1-4. TRBV21-1 counts as a pseudogene. This clonotype originated in a man aged 80 or over with acute or convalescent COVID-19. CDR3 DNA sequence: TGTGCCAGCAGCAAATGTGGAGGGAAACCATGCGAAAAACTGTTTTTT. The encoded protein is CASSKCGGKPCEKLFF.